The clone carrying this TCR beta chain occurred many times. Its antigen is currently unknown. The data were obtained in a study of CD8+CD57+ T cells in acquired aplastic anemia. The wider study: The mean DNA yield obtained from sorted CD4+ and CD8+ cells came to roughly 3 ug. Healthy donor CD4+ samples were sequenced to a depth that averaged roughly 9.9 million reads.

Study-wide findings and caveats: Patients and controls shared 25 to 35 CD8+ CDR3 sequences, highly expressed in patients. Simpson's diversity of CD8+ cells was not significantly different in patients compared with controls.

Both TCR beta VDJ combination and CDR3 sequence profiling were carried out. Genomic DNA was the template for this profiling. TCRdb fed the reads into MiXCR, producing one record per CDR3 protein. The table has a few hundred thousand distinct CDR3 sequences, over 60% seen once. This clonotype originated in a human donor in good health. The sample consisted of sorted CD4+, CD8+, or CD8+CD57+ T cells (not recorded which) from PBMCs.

Here the CDR3 DNA reads TGTGCCACCACAGAGCGGGAGTTGAACAATGAGCAGTTCTTC. This sequence encodes CATTERELNNEQFF. The V call is TRBV19, the J call TRBJ2-1, with 8 bases aligning to TRBD2. V lost 10 bases and J lost 5; bases outside the gene matches: 10. The CDR3 contains 14 residues. CDR1 LNHDA and CDR2 SQIVND come from the germline V gene (reference sequence).